This T cell receptor beta chain was captured in a study of T cell repertoires in cytomegalovirus infection. Study details: A matching HLA type, together with CMV infection, was signaled by public TCR beta signatures. Study-wide findings and caveats: Cumulative frequency (of public TCR beta family members) identified carriers of CMV plus the relevant HLA. CMV-specific TCR beta clonotypes restricted by HLA-C dominated the ex vivo response.

Germline V CDR1 and CDR2: LGHNA, YNFKEQ. V lost 1 base and J 0 bases, leaving 13 bases between the germline ends. There are 17 residues in the CDR3. This clonotype was detected only a few times. The antigen is unknown. Each CDR3 protein gets one entry after TCRdb re-called the reads with MiXCR. This table holds 560,000 or so distinct CDR3 sequences, about 15% found once. The sequenced sample consisted of CD8+ T cells from PBMCs. This TCR was sampled from a human donor in good health (CMV status not recorded). Some clones in this sample may be carry-over from other donors' samples. The V call is TRBV4-2, the J call TRBJ2-1, with a weak D call TRBD1 (6 bases). As DNA, the CDR3 is TGTGCCAGCAGCCAAGGACAGGAGATGAGCTCCTACAATGAGCAGTTCTTC. It is translated as CASSQGQEMSSYNEQFF.